What follows are 29 T cell receptor beta chains derived from one specimen sequenced in a study of cytomegalovirus exposure and HLA in healthy donors. 60 Vbeta and 13 Jbeta primers were used in PCR. Libraries were prepared by immunoSEQ multiplex PCR; TCRdb keeps only in-frame clonotypes and omits some of them. The sample has some 160,000 clones, 70% to 85% seen once. The source material was PBMCs. The receptors derive from a woman aged 30 to 39 in good health and CMV-seronegative.

The chain links TRBV30 to TRBJ2-5; D is unclear. The CDR3 covers 12 residues. Germline lookup yields CDR1 GTSNPN and CDR2 SVGIG (reference sequence). Deletions cut 0 bases from V and 5 bases from J, with 7 bases between. The CDR3 reads CAWSVLLETQYF. The CDR3 DNA sequence: TGTGCCTGGAGTGTACTTCTGGAGACCCAGTACTTC.

The rearrangement uses TRBV30 and TRBJ2-3; D gene ambiguous. Germline V gives CDR1 GTSNPN, CDR2 SVGIG (reference sequence). The CDR3 loop spans 13 amino acids. The germline V and J ends were trimmed by 6 bases and 4 bases, with 14 bases remaining between them. For the CDR3, the DNA is TGTGCCTGTGACCCTTTGGGCCCAGATACGCAGTATTTT. It encodes CACDPLGPDTQYF.

The chain joins TRBV19 to TRBJ2-5; no clear D. The germline gives CDR1 LNHDA, CDR2 SQIVND (reference sequence). The CDR3 is 13 residues long. V was pared by 5 bases and J by 3 bases, with 10 bases between. CDR3 coding DNA: TGTGCCAGTAGTCTGGGCCGTGAAGAGACCCAGTACTTC. It yields the protein CASSLGREETQYF. Looking up the rest from reference TRBV19 and TRBJ2-5 gives the full variable domain: DGGITQSPKYLFRKEGQNVTLSCEQNLNHDAMYWYRQDPGQGLRLIYYSQIVNDFQKGDIAEGYSVSREKKESFPLTVTSAQKNPTAFYLCASSLGREETQYFGPGTRLLVL.

V and J are TRBV29-1 and TRBJ2-1, with 10 bases aligning to TRBD2. Germline assignment: CDR1 SQVTM and CDR2 ANQGSEA. The CDR3 length is 14 residues. V lost 5 bases to trimming and J lost 3 bases; unmatched junction nucleotides: 4. CDR3 loop: CSVPLAGSYNEQFF. The CDR3, as DNA: TGCAGCGTTCCACTAGCGGGAAGCTACAATGAGCAGTTCTTC.

The chain combines TRBV5-1 with TRBJ2-7, with 7 bases matching TRBD2. J lost 6 bases, V lost 1 base, and 4 bases had no gene match. The CDR3 extends over 13 amino acids. Per germline, CDR1 SGHRS and CDR2 YFSETQ. CDR3 DNA: TGCGCCAGCAGCTTGAGGCGGGAGTCCGAGCAGTACTTC. This gives the protein CASSLRRESEQYF.

The V gene is TRBV30, the J gene TRBJ1-2; 8 bases align to TRBD1. V lost 1 base to trimming and J lost 4 bases; unmatched junction nucleotides: 2. In germline, CDR1 is GTSNPN, CDR2 SVGIG (reference sequence). There are 13 residues in the CDR3. The CDR3 sequence is CAWSATGGYGYTF. CDR3 in DNA: TGTGCCTGGAGTGCCACAGGGGGCTATGGCTACACCTTC.

This chain uses TRBV7-9 with TRBJ2-1; 13 nucleotides line up with TRBD2. Per germline, CDR1 SEHNR and CDR2 FQNEAQ (reference sequence). V was pared by 5 bases and J by 8 bases, with 6 bases of the junction left unmatched. This CDR3 is 15 amino acids long. The CDR3 coding sequence is TGTGCCAGCAGCCTCACTAGCGGGAGGGGAGATGAGCAGTTCTTC. Its protein product is CASSLTSGRGDEQFF.

This sequence joins TRBV7-2 and TRBJ1-1; D is perhaps TRBD1 (5 bases). Per germline, CDR1 SGHTA and CDR2 FQGNSA. This CDR3 is built from 19 residues. V shed 5 bases and J shed 1 base, with 26 bases lying between them. This CDR3 is CASSPEDWRDHLRNTEAFF. In DNA form, the CDR3 reads TGTGCCAGCAGCCCAGAGGATTGGAGGGACCATTTGAGGAACACTGAAGCTTTCTTT.

The table lists this clone with a count of one. This chain connects TRBV30 to TRBJ2-7, with D uncertain. This CDR3 is built from 11 residues. Germline V gene data show CDR1 as GTSNPN and CDR2 as SVGIG (reference sequence). The V and J ends lost 4 bases and 3 bases respectively, with 7 bases between them. CDR3 DNA: TGTGCCTGGAATGGGCTCTACGAGCAGTACTTC. Protein: CAWNGLYEQYF.

The chain employs TRBV4-1 and TRBJ1-2, with D possibly matching TRBD1 (5 bases). Trimming left V 1 base short and J 3 bases short, with 12 bases between. The CDR3 loop spans 15 amino acids. The V gene's germline CDR1 is MGHRA and CDR2 YSYEKL. The CDR3 region is CASSQVSRVDYGYTF. The CDR3 DNA reads as TGCGCCAGCAGCCAAGTTAGCAGGGTCGACTATGGCTACACCTTC.

This clone was seen a single time. The chain carries TRBV18 and TRBJ1-1, with 9 bases matching TRBD1. The CDR3 runs to 15 residues. J lost 6 bases, V lost 2 bases, and 7 bases had no gene match. CDR1 KGHSH and CDR2 LQKENI come from the germline V gene. CDR3 loop: CASSPGQGILAEAFF. CDR3 DNA: TGTGCCAGCTCACCAGGACAGGGGATTTTGGCTGAAGCTTTCTTT.

This clone was picked up a small number of times. The CDR3 loop reads CASSLAGGRSPLHF. CDR3 DNA sequence: TGTGCCAGCAGCCTCGCTGGCGGGAGATCACCCCTCCACTTT. The chain has TRBV7-9 and TRBJ1-6; no clear D. Germline CDR1 is SEHNR and CDR2 is FQNEAQ (reference sequence). The CDR3 covers 14 residues. Trimming pared 5 bases from V and 10 bases from J, leaving 15 bases between.

J is TRBJ2-1 and V is TRBV4-2, with TRBD2 matching over 15 bases. This CDR3 is 18 amino acids long. CDR1 and CDR2 from the germline V gene are LGHNA and YNFKEQ. V dropped 1 base and J dropped 6; count of bases not matched to a gene: 7. The CDR3 reads CASSQVGLAGGALNEQFF. The DNA of the CDR3 is TGTGCCAGCAGCCAAGTGGGACTAGCGGGGGGTGCTCTCAATGAGCAGTTCTTC.

This clone was picked up one time. The chain is built from TRBV7-6 and TRBJ2-1, with 7 bases lining up with TRBD1. Trimming removed 5 bases from V and 5 bases from J; junction bases left unmatched: 12. In germline, CDR1 is SGHVS, CDR2 FNYEAQ. CDR3 length equals 16 residues. The CDR3: CASSPIENRGNNEQFF. CDR3 DNA: TGTGCCAGCAGCCCAATTGAAAACAGGGGAAACAATGAGCAGTTCTTC.

This clone was observed a handful of times. The chain combines TRBV7-9 with TRBJ1-1; the D gene is possibly TRBD1 (5 bases). The CDR3 loop spans 16 amino acids. The germline V and J ends were trimmed by 2 bases and 4 bases, with 17 bases remaining between them. Germline-derived CDR1 and CDR2 are SEHNR and FQNEAQ (reference sequence). In nucleotides, the CDR3 is TGTGCCAGCAGCTTATCCCGACAGCCTCGGGTCACTGAAGCTTTCTTT. Translation gives CASSLSRQPRVTEAFF.

The chain links TRBV30 to TRBJ2-5, with D maybe TRBD2 (6 bases). The J call may not be correct, given that the DNA end is closer to TRBJ2-7. Germline CDR1 and CDR2: GTSNPN and SVGIG (reference sequence). The length of the CDR3 is 12 residues. The CDR3 sequence: CAWSVRGVEQYF. The CDR3 DNA sequence: TGTGCCTGGAGTGTACGCGGGGTCGAGCAGTACTTC.

The genes are TRBV29-1 and TRBJ2-1, with 9 positions matching TRBD2. V shed 8 bases and J 6 bases; nucleotides not matched to a gene: 11. The CDR3 is 14 residues long. Germline V gene lookup returns CDR1 SQVTM and CDR2 ANQGSEA. The CDR3 bases are TGCAGCTATGGGGGGAGCGGGAGGAGCAATGAGCAGTTCTTC. This encodes CSYGGSGRSNEQFF.

This clone has more than one count but fewer than ten. The chain links TRBV9 to TRBJ2-7; 8 bases align to TRBD2. The ends lost 4 bases at V and 4 bases at J; junction bases unmatched: 10. Germline V gene lookup returns CDR1 SGDLS and CDR2 YYNGEE. The CDR3 sequence is 15 residues long. The chain's CDR3 is CASSPGGGERYEQYF. Written as DNA, the CDR3 is TGTGCCAGCAGCCCCGGGGGGGGAGAGCGGTACGAGCAGTACTTC.

This chain joins TRBV6-5 and TRBJ1-2, with TRBD1 matching over 8 bases. The CDR3 runs 14 residues. Looked up from germline, CDR1 is MNHEY and CDR2 is SVGAGI. V was clipped by 5 bases and J by 8 bases; unmatched bases: 10. The CDR3 bases are TGTGCCAGCAGTCCACTTCGGACAGGGAGCGGCTACACCTTC. Protein: CASSPLRTGSGYTF.

This chain connects TRBV18 to TRBJ1-1, with unresolved D. Trimming stripped 4 bases from V and 1 base from J, with 10 bases between. The CDR3 is 14 amino acids. Germline V lookup: CDR1 KGHSH, CDR2 LQKENI. The CDR3 region has the DNA TGTGCCAGCTCACTACCGGGCGCGAACACTGAAGCTTTCTTT. It translates to CASSLPGANTEAFF.

The CDR3 DNA reads TGTGCCATCAAAAGACAGGGAGGTGGAAACACCATATATTTT. Its translation: CAIKRQGGGNTIYF. The chain links TRBV10-3 to TRBJ1-3; 7 bases match TRBD1. V dropped 7 bases and J dropped 3; count of bases not matched to a gene: 6. CDR1 is ENHRY and CDR2 is SYGVKD in the germline V gene. CDR3 length: 14 residues.

The chain couples TRBV6-1 to TRBJ2-5; maybe TRBD2 (5 bases). Germline V gene sequence: CDR1 MNHNS, CDR2 SASEGT. The CDR3 spans 12 residues. The V end lost 2 bases, the J end lost 9 bases, and 10 bases lay between the germline ends. CDR3 sequence: CASSESLEAQYF. The DNA of the CDR3 is TGTGCCAGCAGTGAATCGTTGGAGGCCCAGTACTTC.

This clone was recorded only once. The chain joins TRBV5-1 to TRBJ2-2, with TRBD2 matching over 10 bases. The CDR3 contains 14 residues. Germline trimming cut 0 bases from V and 7 bases from J; bases unmatched to any gene: 0. Per germline, CDR1 SGHRS and CDR2 YFSETQ. CDR3 bases: TGCGCCAGCAGCTTGGGACTAGCGGGCGGGGAGCTGTTTTTT. Translation gives CASSLGLAGGELFF.

The chain uses TRBV30 and TRBJ1-2, with a tentative D call TRBD1 (5 bases). Germline-derived CDR1 and CDR2 are GTSNPN and SVGIG (reference sequence). Trimming removed 4 bases from V and 3 bases from J, with 12 bases in between. CDR3 size: 13 residues. CDR3 coding DNA: TGTGCCTGGAATAGGGGTAGGGACTATGGCTACACCTTC. Translation: CAWNRGRDYGYTF.

To note about this clone: One end of the junction is discordant with germline, which a read error may explain. The sample carries other DNA sequences with the same CDR3. The chain couples TRBV18 to TRBJ2-7, with 8 bases identical to TRBD2. The CDR3 contains 15 residues. CDR1 and CDR2 from the germline V gene are KGHSH and LQKENI. The DNA of the CDR3 is TGTGCCAGCTCGCCACGTTCGGGGGGGTCCTACGAGCAGTACTTC. Its translation is CASSPRSGGSYEQYF.

The chain combines TRBV5-1 with TRBJ2-3; D is perhaps TRBD1 (6 bases). In germline, CDR1 is SGHRS, CDR2 YFSETQ. CDR3 length: 14 residues. V gave up 3 bases and J gave up 1 base, with 9 bases separating them. The CDR3 nucleotides read TGCGCCAGCAGCTCCCGGACAGGCACAGATACGCAGTATTTT. This translates into CASSSRTGTDTQYF.

This chain connects TRBV7-9 to TRBJ1-1, with TRBD1 matching 9 bases. The length of the CDR3 is 15 residues. The V and J ends lost 1 base and 4 bases, in that order; junction bases with no gene match: 4. The germline CDR1 and CDR2 sequences are SEHNR and FQNEAQ (reference sequence). The CDR3 spells CASSLGDRDGTEAFF. CDR3 DNA sequence: TGTGCCAGCAGCTTAGGGGACAGGGATGGCACTGAAGCTTTCTTT.

This chain connects TRBV7-2 to TRBJ1-1; D not certain. V dropped 5 bases and J dropped 0 bases, with 10 bases sitting between them. Per the germline V gene, CDR1 is SGHTA and CDR2 is FQGNSA. This CDR3 comprises 14 residues. The CDR3 loop reads CASSRQLMNTEAFF. Written as DNA, the CDR3 is TGTGCCAGCAGCCGCCAACTTATGAACACTGAAGCTTTCTTT. Complete variable domain (other parts from reference TRBV7-2 and TRBJ1-1): GAGVSQSPSNKVTEKGKDVELRCDPISGHTALYWYRQSLGQGLEFLIYFQGNSAPDKSGLPSDRFSAERTGGSVSTLTIQRTQQEDSAVYLCASSRQLMNTEAFFGQGTRLTVV.

The chain joins TRBV28 to TRBJ2-7; D not resolved. CDR3 size: 14 residues. Trimming removed 7 bases at V and 0 bases at J, with 13 bases between. Germline V gives CDR1 MDHEN, CDR2 SYDVKM. For the CDR3, the DNA is TGTGCCAGCATCCAACGACTGCCCTCCTACGAGCAGTACTTC. Its translation is CASIQRLPSYEQYF.